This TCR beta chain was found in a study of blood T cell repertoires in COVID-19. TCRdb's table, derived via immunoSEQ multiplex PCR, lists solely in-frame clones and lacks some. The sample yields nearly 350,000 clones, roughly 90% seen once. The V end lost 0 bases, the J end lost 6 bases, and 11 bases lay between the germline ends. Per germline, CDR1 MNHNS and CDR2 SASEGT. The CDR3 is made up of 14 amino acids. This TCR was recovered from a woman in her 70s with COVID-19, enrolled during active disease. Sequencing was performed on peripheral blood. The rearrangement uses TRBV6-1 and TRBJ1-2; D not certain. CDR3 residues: CASSEARKTNGYTF. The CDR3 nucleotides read TGTGCCAGCAGTGAAGCGAGAAAAACTAATGGCTACACCTTC.